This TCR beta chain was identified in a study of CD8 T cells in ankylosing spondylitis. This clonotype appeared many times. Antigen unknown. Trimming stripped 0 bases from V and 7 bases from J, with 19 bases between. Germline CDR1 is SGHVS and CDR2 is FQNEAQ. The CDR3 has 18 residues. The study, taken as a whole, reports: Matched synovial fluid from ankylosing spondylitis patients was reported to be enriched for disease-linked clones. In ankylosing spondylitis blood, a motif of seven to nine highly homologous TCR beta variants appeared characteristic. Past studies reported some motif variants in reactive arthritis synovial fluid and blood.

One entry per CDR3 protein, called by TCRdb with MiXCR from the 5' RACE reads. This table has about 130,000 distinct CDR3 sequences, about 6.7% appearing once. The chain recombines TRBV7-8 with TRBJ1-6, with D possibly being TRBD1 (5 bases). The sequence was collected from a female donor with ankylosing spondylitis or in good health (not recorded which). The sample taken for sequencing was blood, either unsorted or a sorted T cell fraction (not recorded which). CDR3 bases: TGTGCCAGCAGCTTAGCCTTGGGGCAGGGCCCCTGGAATTCACCCCTCCACTTT. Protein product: CASSLALGQGPWNSPLHF.